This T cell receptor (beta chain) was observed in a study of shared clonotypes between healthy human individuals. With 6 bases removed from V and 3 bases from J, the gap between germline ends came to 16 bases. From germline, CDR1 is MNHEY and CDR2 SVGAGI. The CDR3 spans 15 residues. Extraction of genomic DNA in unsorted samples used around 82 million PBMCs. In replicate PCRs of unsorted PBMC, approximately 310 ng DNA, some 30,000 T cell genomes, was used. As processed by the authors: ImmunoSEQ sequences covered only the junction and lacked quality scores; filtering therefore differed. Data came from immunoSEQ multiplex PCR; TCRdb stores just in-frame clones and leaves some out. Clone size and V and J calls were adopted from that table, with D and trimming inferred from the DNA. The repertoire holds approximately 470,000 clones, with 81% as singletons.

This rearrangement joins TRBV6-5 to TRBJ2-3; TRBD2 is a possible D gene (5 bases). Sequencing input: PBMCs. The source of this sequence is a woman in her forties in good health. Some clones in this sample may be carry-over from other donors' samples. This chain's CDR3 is CASSLTRIGTDTQYF. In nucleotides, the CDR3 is TGTGCCAGCAGCCTCACTAGAATTGGAACAGATACGCAGTATTTT.